This TCR beta chain was sequenced in a study of regulatory T cells in long-lasting Graves disease (dated by TCRdb to 2020 to 2022). Looking at the study overall: Patients with newly diagnosed Graves' disease had been on antithyroid drugs for under 3 months. The study took place in China and was registered as a clinical trial. Patients with persistent Graves' disease were compared with patients with newly diagnosed Graves' disease using TCR sequencing and RNA sequencing of peripheral blood. A total of roughly 33 samples were covered by TCR sequencing, comprising approximately 13 persistent and 20 newly diagnosed Graves' disease patients. On the study overall, not on this receptor specifically: Peripheral blood alone was examined, since thyroid tissue, which constituted the primary lesion, could not be accessed. Compared with newly diagnosed patients, persistent Graves' disease patients had lower TCR Shannon entropy and fewer highly expanded clones, which suggests clonal expansion. As a limitation, the authors acknowledged that the small sample size may reduce accuracy. Persistent patients shared more public clonotypes among themselves (approximately 2,500) than newly diagnosed patients did (nearly 1,000). Persistent disease showed preferential use of TRBV28, TRBJ1-2 and TRBJ2-5, whereas newly diagnosed disease favored TRBV20-1 and TRBJ2-1. Only the TCR beta chain was sequenced and analyzed.

The label giving this sample's time point can be read as: newly diagnosed GD, antithyroid drugs for less than 3 months. For both TCR sequencing and RNA sequencing, RNA was extracted from PBMCs using TRIzol. Graves' disease was diagnosed according to American Thyroid Association guidelines. Recruitment of patients was carried out at an endocrinology department in Xi'an, China. From each patient, about 9 milliliters of peripheral blood was collected into an EDTA anticoagulant tube. Ficoll Paque Plus density gradient separation was used to isolate PBMCs, and no additional T cell sorting was done. RNA quality was checked with an Agilent 2100 Bioanalyzer and agarose gel, and concentration with a NanoDrop 2000. For this clonotype: Its specific antigen is unknown. Within one base of it there is no much larger clone, and no base qualities were kept.

The library was prepared using multiplex PCR. Sequencing used an Illumina HiSeq 4000. TCR beta libraries were built with iRepertoire HTBI primers and Arm-PCR amplification of CDR3 regions. Before sequencing, the PCR products underwent gel purification. The authors' analysis ran thus. Gene usage analysis of CDR3 amino acid clonotypes relied on the 55 to 80 TRBV and 14 TRBJ segments identified across samples. Filtered high-quality paired reads were merged into contigs using COPE and FqMerger. Contigs were aligned with BLAST to IMGT TRBV, TRBD and TRBJ reference genes, and CDR3 was defined per IMGT. Any clonotype with a frequency above 0.1% was counted as a highly expanded clone. Repertoire diversity was measured by Shannon entropy, and V-J evenness by the Gini coefficient. Public clonotypes were defined as clonotypes shared by more than one individual. The public reads were quality trimmed at Q25 with fastp and then assembled into clones with MiXCR by TCRdb, keeping productive beta chains. Identical CDR3 protein sequences are pooled into one entry, listed with their most common genes and DNA. TCRdb's processing, not the authors' own work, is the source of the V and J calls. This sample gives 530,000 or so distinct CDR3 sequences in total; roughly 13% of them show up just once. Clones ranked in the top ten supply roughly 10% of the sample.

V is cut back by 5 bases and J by 1 base, with 4 bases in the junction unmatched. Counted from cysteine to phenylalanine, this CDR3 has 13 amino acids. Of the read, only the CDR3 DNA is kept; its 39 bases are in frame from base 1. In the germline V gene (reference sequence), CDR1 corresponds to DFQATT and CDR2 to SNEGSKA. Separately, the same data were catalogued under a study of T cells in Graves' hyperthyroidism and ophthalmopathy. According to the second study: Graves' hyperthyroidism was defined as stable when no progression to ophthalmopathy occurred over 18 months of follow-up. The hyperthyroidism patients were between 18 and 65 years old and newly diagnosed, with a disease duration of less than 2 months. Exclusion was applied to patients with uncontrolled infections, other autoimmune diseases, pregnancy or lactation. Diagnoses relied on clinical symptoms, serum thyroxine and TRAb, thyroid ultrasound and orbital computed tomography. The first round of RT-PCR for the TCR CDR3 was performed with the HTBI primer set and the Qiagen OneStep RT-PCR kit. Blood samples also contained most of the expanded thyroid clonotypes (frequency above 0.001), which suggests that blood repertoires may reflect thyroid immune responses. A model built on a 13 V-J signature distinguished ophthalmopathy from stable hyperthyroidism, reaching around 87% sensitivity and under 84% specificity in cross-validation and 80%/75% in testing. In validation, progression to ophthalmopathy was predicted by the model with around 70% sensitivity and nearly 75% specificity, a median of approximately 6.5 months before onset. TCR V-J signatures able to tell the groups apart were searched for in a discovery cohort of about a hundred patients, of whom roughly 42 had Graves' ophthalmopathy and some 60 had stable Graves' hyperthyroidism. Prospective prediction of ophthalmopathy was tested in an independent validation cohort of some 20 hyperthyroidism patients and 15 to 17 patients who later progressed to ophthalmopathy. The approximately 98 discovery patients were randomly divided into training and test sets at a 7:3 ratio. In more than 5 Graves' hyperthyroidism patients, the study also compared T-cell repertoires from thyroid tissue with T-cell repertoires from blood. Once sampling was done, hyperthyroidism patients were given methimazole at a starting dose of 30 mg daily, whereas ophthalmopathy patients were given high-dose intravenous methylprednisolone. The libraries were constructed in a second round of multiplex PCR and then size-selected and purified. Paired-end sequencing of the libraries was performed with 100 bp reads on an Illumina HiSeq2000. SOAPnuke was used to process the raw data, removing reads that contained adapters or uncalled bases, had a mean Phred below 15, or lacked an exact match to the constant primer or identifier. High-quality paired reads were merged using COPE v1.2.5, and each unique nucleotide sequence was defined as a clonotype. MiTCR v1.1 was used to align clonotypes to the IMGT TRBV, TRBD and TRBJ reference segments. The analysis was restricted to V-J combinations with a frequency above 0.0001, which together covered roughly 99% of the repertoires. The TCS score was defined as F50 (clonal expansion) divided by E x V (chaos), with BLOSUM62-based TCRdist calculated between CDR3 peptides within each V-J. Welch's t-statistics and random forest reduced around 550 V-J features to roughly 13, which were used in a naive Bayes classifier (R e1071). No statistical method was used to fix the sample size in advance, and group allocation was not hidden from the investigators. The paper describes TCR Vbeta CDR3 sequencing of 135 peripheral blood samples, made up of around 41 ophthalmopathy patients, 70 to 75 hyperthyroidism patients and roughly 17 progressor patients.

Source: peripheral blood mononuclear cells (PBMCs), taken at new diagnosis, from a patient treated with antithyroid drugs. This receptor was taken from a man aged 25 to 45 with Graves disease. Donor details come from another sample of the same person, matched by shared clones. Here the chain combines TRBV20-1 and TRBJ2-5, and TRBD1 aligns with 7 junction nucleotides. The CDR3 loop reads CSAHQGVQETQYF. The nucleotides are TGCAGTGCTCATCAGGGGGTCCAAGAGACCCAGTACTTC.